Many counts were recorded for the clone carrying this T cell receptor (beta chain). The antigen is unknown. HTBI primers from iRepertoire and Arm-PCR of CDR3 regions yielded the TCR beta libraries. TCRdb ran MiXCR on the multiplex PCR reads and lists one entry per CDR3 protein. The sample includes roughly 420,000 distinct CDR3 sequences, less than 20% of them seen just once. The data stem from a study of regulatory T cells in long-lasting Graves disease. Study results and limitations: When disease was persistent, TRBV28, TRBJ1-2 and TRBJ2-5 were the favored segments.

This CDR3 is built from 12 residues. Trimming shortened V by 2 bases and J by 9 bases, and 8 bases separated the two germline ends. Germline V gene data show CDR1 as LGHDT and CDR2 as YNNKEL (reference sequence). Time point denoted: newly diagnosed GD, antithyroid drugs for less than 3 months. PBMC-derived RNA was used for the TCR library. The sample was also linked to a second study, of T cells in Graves' hyperthyroidism and ophthalmopathy. That publication notes: Patients were aged 18 to 65, had disease duration under 2 months, and had newly diagnosed hyperthyroidism. The TCR CDR3 first-round RT-PCR relied on the HTBI primer set.

The chain employs TRBV3-1 and TRBJ2-1; no clear D. This TCR was sampled from a woman between 18 and 29 years old with Graves disease. Material: peripheral blood mononuclear cells (PBMCs), obtained at new diagnosis, from a patient treated with antithyroid drugs. The CDR3, as DNA: TGTGCCAGCAGCCAATATGAGGTTGAGCAGTTCTTC. Translating it yields CASSQYEVEQFF.